This T cell receptor (beta chain) is from a study of T cell repertoires in cytomegalovirus infection. Note on this clonotype: Its antigen is currently unknown.

TCRdb fed the reads into MiXCR, producing one record per CDR3 protein. The table has around 900,000 distinct CDR3 sequences, 30% to 40% seen once. V lost 1 base to trimming and J lost 3 bases, with 10 bases between them. The V gene's germline CDR1 is SGHNT and CDR2 YENEEA. CDR3 length: 15 amino acids. The gene calls are TRBV11-3 and TRBJ2-1, with D uncertain. The TCR comes from a human donor in good health (CMV status not recorded). Some clones in this sample may be carry-over from other donors' samples. Here the sequenced sample was cultured CD8+ T cells from PBMCs, taken from culture after CMV antigen stimulation. The CDR3 sequence: CASSLGQWDYNEQFF. The CDR3 nucleotides read TGTGCCAGCAGCTTAGGCCAATGGGACTACAATGAGCAGTTCTTC.